These 30 T cell receptor beta chains were all obtained from the same sample, sequenced in a study of blood T cell repertoires in COVID-19. Profiling relied on immunoSEQ multiplex PCR, and the TCRdb table lists in-frame clones only, not all of them. The sample consists of 250,000 to 400,000 clones, approximately 88% of them appearing once. Source material: peripheral blood. Receptors originate from a woman aged 25 to 45 with COVID-19, enrolled during active disease.

The chain carries TRBV20-1 and TRBJ1-5; 7 positions agree with TRBD1. This CDR3 is built from 15 residues. Per germline, CDR1 DFQATT and CDR2 SNEGSKA (reference sequence). V gave up 3 bases and J gave up 0 bases; unmatched junction bases: 5. The CDR3 nucleotides read TGCAGTGCTAGTTCCGACAGGGTTAGCAATCAGCCCCAGCATTTT. Its protein is CSASSDRVSNQPQHF.

In this sample, this clone turned up once. The genes are TRBV24-1 and TRBJ1-2; D is unresolved. Trimming shortened V by 4 bases and J by 6 bases, and 11 bases separated the two germline ends. The CDR3 covers 13 residues. Per germline, CDR1 KGHDR and CDR2 SFDVKD. The CDR3 DNA reads TGTGCCACCAGTGACGTGGAGTACGATGGCTACACCTTC. As protein: CATSDVEYDGYTF.

In this sample, this clone turned up once. V is TRBV6-5 and J is TRBJ1-4; 7 bases match TRBD1. The CDR3 length is 15 residues. Germline assignment: CDR1 MNHEY and CDR2 SVGAGI. V lost 3 bases and J lost 6; bases outside the gene matches: 7. CDR3 coding DNA: TGTGCCAGCAGTTATGAAGGGGGCGCAGATGAAAAACTGTTTTTT. It specifies CASSYEGGADEKLFF.

The genes are TRBV6-5 and TRBJ1-5; 9 positions agree with TRBD1. The germline V gene has CDR1 MNHEY and CDR2 SVGAGI. This CDR3 spans 15 amino acids. Germline trimming cut 5 bases from V and 4 bases from J; bases unmatched to any gene: 6. The CDR3 DNA reads as TGTGCCAGCAGTCCATACAGGGGGCTAAATCAGCCCCAGCATTTT. The encoded protein is CASSPYRGLNQPQHF.

In its sample, this clone was seen once. This specimen includes other DNA sequences encoding the same CDR3. J is TRBJ1-1 and V is TRBV10-3, with a weak D call TRBD1 (6 bases). V lost 8 bases and J lost 4, with 11 bases in between. The CDR3 runs 12 residues. CDR1 and CDR2 from the germline V gene are ENHRY and SYGVKD. CDR3 amino acids: CAIGQGLTEAFF. The CDR3 nucleotides read TGTGCCATCGGCCAGGGGCTCACTGAAGCTTTCTTT.

This clone was seen once. The chain employs TRBV4-2 and TRBJ1-4; D is unclear. The CDR3 runs 14 residues. Trimming shortened V by 2 bases and J by 4 bases, and 8 bases separated the two germline ends. CDR1 and CDR2 (germline): LGHNA, YNFKEQ. The CDR3 protein is CASSQTVDNEKLFF. The CDR3 DNA reads TGTGCCAGCAGCCAAACAGTTGATAATGAAAAACTGTTTTTT.

CDR3: CASSLPVQETQYF. CDR3 DNA sequence: TGTGCCAGCAGCCTCCCGGTCCAAGAGACCCAGTACTTC. The chain joins TRBV3-1 (or the pseudogene TRBV3-2) to TRBJ2-5; D remains ambiguous. CDR1 and CDR2 from the germline V gene are LGHDT and YNNKEL (reference sequence). The CDR3 is made up of 13 amino acids. With 4 bases removed from V and 1 base from J, the gap between germline ends came to 7 bases.

This chain joins TRBV28 and TRBJ1-4, with TRBD1 matching over 10 bases. This CDR3 contains 15 residues. Per germline, CDR1 MDHEN and CDR2 SYDVKM. V lost 5 bases to trimming and J lost 9 bases; unmatched junction nucleotides: 9. CDR3 sequence reads: CASSPAGTGAKKLFF. CDR3 sequence (DNA): TGTGCCAGCAGTCCTGCCGGGACAGGGGCGAAAAAACTGTTTTTT.

The chain uses TRBV12-3 or TRBV12-4 and TRBJ1-5, with 7 positions matching TRBD1. The trim removed 7 bases at V and 2 bases at J, leaving 2 bases unmatched. This CDR3 contains 13 residues. The CDR3: CASNDRGNQPQHF. The CDR3 bases are TGTGCCAGCAACGACAGGGGCAATCAGCCCCAGCATTTT.

This chain links TRBV6-5 with TRBJ1-2; D is possibly TRBD1 (5 bases). Trimming removed 8 bases from V and 7 bases from J, with 17 bases in between. The CDR3 loop spans 13 amino acids. The germline gives CDR1 MNHEY, CDR2 SVGAGI. The CDR3 loop reads CASQRLMGGGYTF. The CDR3 DNA sequence: TGTGCCAGCCAAAGATTGATGGGGGGTGGCTACACCTTC.

The genes are TRBV19 and TRBJ1-2; maybe TRBD1 (5 bases). The CDR3 extends over 13 amino acids. Trimming took 3 bases from V and 6 from J, leaving 11 bases between them. Germline V CDR1 and CDR2: LNHDA, SQIVND (reference sequence). CDR3 in amino acids: CASSISGYDGYTF. CDR3 coding DNA: TGTGCCAGTAGTATTTCAGGGTATGATGGCTACACCTTC.

The V call is TRBV6-5, the J call TRBJ1-6; D gene uncertain. Trimming pared 4 bases from V and 7 bases from J, leaving 8 bases between. Germline V gives CDR1 MNHEY, CDR2 SVGAGI. CDR3 size: 13 residues. CDR3 nucleotide sequence: TGTGCCAGCAGTTCCGGGTACAATTCACCCCTCCACTTT. This encodes CASSSGYNSPLHF.

Only one count was recorded for this clone. The gene calls are TRBV6-5 and TRBJ1-1; D remains ambiguous. This CDR3 is 15 amino acids long. The V gene lost 0 bases and the J gene lost 4 bases, with 12 bases spanning the gap. The germline V gene encodes CDR1 MNHEY and CDR2 SVGAGI. The CDR3 spells CASSYSSPGGTEAFF. The CDR3 DNA follows: TGTGCCAGCAGTTACTCATCCCCCGGCGGCACTGAAGCTTTCTTT.

This chain links TRBV2 with TRBJ2-7, with a tentative D call TRBD2 (6 bases). The CDR3 consists of 16 residues. V dropped 7 bases and J dropped 2 bases, with 21 bases sitting between them. Germline values: CDR1 SNHLY, CDR2 FYNNEI. This CDR3 reads CASNLRDSSLAYEQYV. The CDR3 bases are TGTGCCAGCAATCTAAGGGACTCTTCTTTGGCCTACGAGCAGTACGTC.

This sequence joins TRBV27 and TRBJ1-2, with 9 bases matching TRBD1. V dropped 3 bases and J dropped 1; count of bases not matched to a gene: 6. Germline values: CDR1 MNHEY, CDR2 SMNVEV (reference sequence). The CDR3 runs to 16 residues. CDR3 region: CASSLVGQGFNYGYTF. CDR3 in DNA: TGTGCCAGCAGTTTGGTTGGACAGGGGTTTAACTATGGCTACACCTTC.

The chain joins TRBV7-9 to TRBJ2-2; D remains ambiguous. The CDR3 covers 15 residues. The V and J ends lost 4 bases and 1 base respectively, with 10 bases between them. Germline CDR1 is SEHNR and CDR2 is FQNEAQ (reference sequence). The CDR3 DNA reads TGTGCCAGCAGCTACAAACCAGTGAACACCGGGGAGCTGTTTTTT. Its translation: CASSYKPVNTGELFF.

The CDR3 loop reads CASSSRPRGHNEQFF. DNA of the CDR3: TGTGCCAGCAGCTCGCGCCCCAGGGGCCACAATGAGCAGTTCTTC. The gene calls are TRBV11-1 and TRBJ2-1; TRBD1 is a possible D gene (6 bases). This CDR3 comprises 15 residues. V was shortened by 4 bases and J by 5 bases, with 15 bases between the two germline ends. In germline, CDR1 is SGHAT, CDR2 FQDESV (reference sequence).

This rearrangement joins TRBV2 to TRBJ2-6; D gene uncertain. Per the germline V gene, CDR1 is SNHLY and CDR2 is FYNNEI. This CDR3 is built from 15 residues. The V end was cut by 2 bases, the J end by 0 bases, with 5 bases between. The CDR3 region is CASSESVSGANVLTF. CDR3 nucleotide sequence: TGTGCCAGCAGTGAAAGCGTCTCTGGGGCCAACGTCCTGACTTTC.

The rearrangement uses TRBV7-9 and TRBJ2-7; TRBD2 might be the D (6 bases). V lost 2 bases and J lost 6, with 17 bases in between. Per the germline V gene, CDR1 is SEHNR and CDR2 is FQNEAQ (reference sequence). The CDR3 has 15 residues. This chain's CDR3 is CASSLKAPGSTEQYF. The CDR3, as DNA: TGTGCCAGCAGCTTAAAGGCTCCCGGGAGCACCGAGCAGTACTTC.

This clone has a single count. This chain connects TRBV6-4 to TRBJ1-2, with TRBD1 as a possible D gene (5 bases). The CDR3 has 15 residues. Trimming took off 0 bases at V and 4 bases at J, with 12 bases between the two ends. CDR1 MRHNA and CDR2 SNTAGT come from the germline V gene. For the CDR3, the DNA is TGTGCCAGCAGTGACTCTAGGGGTGGTCGCTATGGCTACACCTTC. Protein: CASSDSRGGRYGYTF.

The rearrangement uses TRBV19 and TRBJ1-6, with TRBD1 identical over 8 bases. The germline gives CDR1 LNHDA, CDR2 SQIVND (reference sequence). V was clipped by 3 bases and J by 8 bases; unmatched bases: 15. This CDR3 spans 18 amino acids. The CDR3: CASSIFGVGDRGYSPLHF. DNA for the CDR3: TGTGCCAGTAGTATTTTTGGAGTCGGAGACAGGGGTTATTCACCCCTCCACTTT.

The genes are TRBV5-1 and TRBJ1-4, with 8 bases fitting TRBD1. In germline, CDR1 is SGHRS, CDR2 YFSETQ. The length of the CDR3 is 16 residues. After removal of 4 bases from V and 1 base from J, the junction contained 6 bases not matched to a gene. The CDR3 is CASSRNGQGTNEKLFF. The CDR3 nucleotides read TGCGCCAGCAGCAGGAACGGACAGGGAACTAATGAAAAACTGTTTTTT.

The chain couples TRBV7-2 to TRBJ2-1; 11 bases fit TRBD2. The CDR3 has 15 amino acids. Germline V gene sequence: CDR1 SGHTA, CDR2 FQGNSA. After removal of 3 bases from V and 7 bases from J, the junction contained 5 bases not matched to a gene. The CDR3 protein is CASSLTSGVLNEQFF. The CDR3 coding sequence is TGTGCCAGCAGCTTGACTAGCGGGGTCTTAAATGAGCAGTTCTTC.

The rearrangement links TRBV2 to TRBJ1-2; 7 bases line up with TRBD1. CDR3 length: 14 residues. The germline V gene encodes CDR1 SNHLY and CDR2 FYNNEI. V was clipped by 1 base and J by 8 bases; unmatched bases: 7. The CDR3 region is CASSEERGLGGYTF. CDR3 nucleotides: TGTGCCAGCAGTGAAGAGAGGGGGCTCGGGGGCTACACCTTC.

Notes on this clone: Distinct nucleotide sequences in the sample also encode this CDR3. This chain uses TRBV2 with TRBJ1-2; TRBD1 agrees at 10 bases. Looked up from germline, CDR1 is SNHLY and CDR2 is FYNNEI. V shed 6 bases and J 3 bases; nucleotides not matched to a gene: 1. This CDR3 is 13 amino acids long. The CDR3 nucleotides are TGTGCCAGCAGGGGGACAGGGGACTATGGCTACACCTTC. It specifies CASRGTGDYGYTF.

As for this clone: Other DNA sequences in this sample translate to the same CDR3. DNA for the CDR3: TGTGCCAGCAGAGAGACGGGATATAATCAGCCCCAGCATTTT. Translating it yields CASRETGYNQPQHF. The rearrangement links TRBV6-6 to TRBJ1-5; no firm D call. Germline V CDR1 and CDR2: MNHNY, SVGAGI (reference sequence). V was shortened by 6 bases and J by 4 bases, with 13 bases between the two germline ends. CDR3 length: 14 amino acids.

CDR3 residues: CATSRDSPGGEQFF. The CDR3 DNA reads TGTGCCACTTCCCGGGACTCCCCTGGAGGTGAGCAGTTCTTC. The V gene is TRBV2, the J gene TRBJ2-1, with D perhaps TRBD2 (6 bases). V shed 10 bases and J shed 9 bases, with 22 bases lying between them. Germline loops: CDR1 SNHLY, CDR2 FYNNEI. The CDR3 runs to 14 residues. Looking up the rest from reference TRBV2 and TRBJ2-1 gives the full variable domain: EPEVTQTPSHQVTQMGQEVILRCVPISNHLYFYWYRQILGQKVEFLVSFYNNEISEKSEIFDDQFSVERPDGSNFTLKIRSTKLEDSAMYFCATSRDSPGGEQFFGPGTRLTVL.

This clone was seen more than once but under ten times. This chain uses TRBV10-1 with TRBJ1-2; D remains unclear. V lost 9 bases and J 0 bases, leaving 11 bases between the germline ends. The CDR3 is 13 residues long. Germline V gene data show CDR1 as WNHNN and CDR2 as SYGVQD (reference sequence). The DNA for the CDR3 is TGCGCCAGTCAACCAGGTCCTAACTATGGCTACACCTTC. Translated, it gives CASQPGPNYGYTF.

The CDR3: CASSVGPAGSTDTQYF. CDR3 nucleotides: TGTGCCAGCAGCGTAGGCCCAGCGGGGAGCACAGATACGCAGTATTTT. This chain connects TRBV9 to TRBJ2-3, with 7 bases aligning to TRBD2. Germline trimming cut 0 bases from V and 0 bases from J; bases unmatched to any gene: 4. The CDR3 has 16 amino acids. Germline CDR1 is SGDLS and CDR2 is YYNGEE.

This clone occurred once. J is TRBJ1-1 and V is TRBV21-1. TRBV21-1 is reported as a pseudogene. This CDR3 spans 15 amino acids. CDR3 loop: CASSKDSKEDTEAFF. The DNA of the CDR3 is TGTGCCAGCAGCAAAGATTCGAAGGAGGACACTGAAGCTTTCTTT.